This T cell receptor (beta chain) emerged from a study of cytomegalovirus exposure and HLA in healthy donors. TCRdb keeps only in-frame clones here, not all; method: immunoSEQ multiplex PCR. In the table there are about 140,000 clones, approximately 87% of which are singletons. Trimming took off 4 bases at V and 6 bases at J, with 18 bases between the two ends. The CDR3 covers 14 residues. Germline V CDR1 and CDR2: GTSNPN, SVGIG (reference sequence). The TCR originated in a man aged 18 to 30 in good health and CMV-seronegative. The source material was PBMCs. This chain links TRBV30 with TRBJ1-2; D remains ambiguous. Written as DNA, the CDR3 is TGTGCCTGGAACCGACCCCCCGAAGCGGATGGCTACACCTTC. Protein sequence: CAWNRPPEADGYTF.